This T cell receptor beta chain was obtained from a study of monozygotic twins with inflammatory bowel disease (dated by TCRdb to between 2018 and 2021). Study-wide context: The full study comprised 28 monozygotic twin pairs: nine German pairs (four IBD-concordant, five IBD-discordant) and 19 IBD-discordant Danish pairs. Disease-associated traits were sought mainly through comparisons between IBD patients and their genetically identical healthy co-twins within discordant pairs. Each individual had, on average, about 151 000 unique TCRalpha sequences and 181 000 unique TCRbeta sequences available for analysis. Results the study describes overall, beyond this receptor: TCRbeta repertoire diversity, by inverse Simpson index, was decreased in IBD patients compared with their healthy co-twins. No single strong signal or clonotype linked to IBD turned up in the results, so the idea that one exists was not supported. Repertoire similarity did not differ between concordant and discordant twins, which could be due to limited statistical power. Because patients received different immunosuppressive treatments, the repertoires may have picked up extra background noise and variability between individuals. IBD patients shared fewer clonotypes with other individuals than healthy twins did, most markedly in patients showing signs of disease activity. Distinction between different T cell subtypes could not be achieved in the analysis.

An approximately 2.3 ml peripheral blood sample was drawn into PAXgene tubes per donor and stored at -80°C. Without any T cell sorting, total RNA was extracted from whole blood using the PAXgene blood miRNA kit on an automated QIAcube. Deep TCRalpha and TCRbeta repertoire profiling with unique molecular barcoding was performed on peripheral blood of monozygotic twin pairs concordant or discordant for inflammatory bowel disease. Smoking habits were recorded for all twin pairs, with individuals classified as current, former or never smokers. Library creation used 5' RACE. Each TCR library was prepared from around 3,400 ng of total RNA. For each sample, cDNA was synthesized in eight separate reactions using SMARTScribe reverse transcriptase. During cDNA synthesis, unique molecular identifiers containing a 6-nucleotide sample barcode were introduced by template switching. Amplification of TCRalpha and TCRbeta cDNA involved two nested PCRs of approximately 16 and 10 cycles, and each PCR was followed by bead purification. Before amplification, the cDNA was both treated with uracil DNA-glycosylase and purified with the QIAquick PCR purification kit. In the second PCR, Illumina TruSeq-compatible adapters and sample-specific barcodes were added. TapeStation and Qubit were used to check library quality and concentration, and 4.5 to 6.5 ng of each library was pooled. Sequencing of the pooled libraries was done on an Illumina HiSeq2500 single-index Rapid Run using custom sequencing primers and 2 x 100 bp reads. On the study's bioinformatics: MiGEC version 1.2.6 was used for UMI-based consensus assembly to correct PCR and sequencing errors. MiXCR version 2.1.1 handled V(D)J alignment, clonotype assembly and CDR3 extraction. To normalise gene usage, clonotype sharing and MAIT/NKT TCR abundance, the top 1000, 10 000 and 20 000 clonotypes in each sample were analysed. Diversity was computed as the inverse Simpson index with the vegan R package after downsampling to 27 000 UMIs. Paired Mann-Whitney U tests were applied to discordant twin pairs, with Benjamini-Hochberg correction for multiple testing. TCRdb reprocessed the reads; each CDR3 protein sequence makes one entry, and DNA is unavailable. Clone size and V and J calls follow TCRdb, not the original study. This specimen's table enumerates approximately 300,000 distinct CDR3 sequences. Together, the top ten hold approximately 5.4% of the sample.

Concerning this clonotype itself: The clone's antigen remains unknown.

Per the germline V gene, ENHRY is the CDR1 and SYGVKD is the CDR2. The CDR3 runs 13 residues from the cysteine to the phenylalanine. No DNA has been recorded. The source of this sequence is a human donor with ulcerative colitis or Crohn's disease, or a healthy co-twin of an affected twin (not recorded which). Rearrangement joined TRBV10-3 to TRBJ1-5; checking the TCRdb D call of TRBD1 is not possible without DNA. Sequenced material: blood. The CDR3 protein is CAISVSLSQPQHF.